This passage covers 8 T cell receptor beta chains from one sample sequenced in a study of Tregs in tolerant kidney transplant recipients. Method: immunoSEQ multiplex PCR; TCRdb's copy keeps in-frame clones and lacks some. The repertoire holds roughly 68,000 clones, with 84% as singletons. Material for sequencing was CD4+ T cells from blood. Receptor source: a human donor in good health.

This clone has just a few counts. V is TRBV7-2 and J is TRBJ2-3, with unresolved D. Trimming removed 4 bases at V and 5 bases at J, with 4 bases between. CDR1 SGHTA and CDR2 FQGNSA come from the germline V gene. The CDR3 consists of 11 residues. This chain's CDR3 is CASSYLDTQYF. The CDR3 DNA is TGTGCCAGCAGCTACCTAGATACGCAGTATTTT.

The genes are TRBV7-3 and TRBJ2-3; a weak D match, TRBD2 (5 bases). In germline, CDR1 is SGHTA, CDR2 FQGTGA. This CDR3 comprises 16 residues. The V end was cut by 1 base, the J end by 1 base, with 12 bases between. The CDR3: CASSLMVGSGTDTQYF. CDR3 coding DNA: TGTGCCAGCAGCTTAATGGTTGGTAGCGGCACAGATACGCAGTATTTT.

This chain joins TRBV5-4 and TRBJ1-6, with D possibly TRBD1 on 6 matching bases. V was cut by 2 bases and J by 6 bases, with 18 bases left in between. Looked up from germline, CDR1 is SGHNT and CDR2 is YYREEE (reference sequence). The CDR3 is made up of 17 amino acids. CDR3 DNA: TGTGCCAGCAGCTTCAGGGGACACTCCAGGGGTAATTCACCCCTCCACTTT. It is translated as CASSFRGHSRGNSPLHF.

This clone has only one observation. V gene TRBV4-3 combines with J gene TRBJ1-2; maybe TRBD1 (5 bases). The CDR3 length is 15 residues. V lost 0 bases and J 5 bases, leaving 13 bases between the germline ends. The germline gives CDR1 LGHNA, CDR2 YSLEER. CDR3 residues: CASSQDFGAEYGYTF. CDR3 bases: TGCGCCAGCAGCCAAGATTTCGGGGCTGAGTATGGCTACACCTTC.

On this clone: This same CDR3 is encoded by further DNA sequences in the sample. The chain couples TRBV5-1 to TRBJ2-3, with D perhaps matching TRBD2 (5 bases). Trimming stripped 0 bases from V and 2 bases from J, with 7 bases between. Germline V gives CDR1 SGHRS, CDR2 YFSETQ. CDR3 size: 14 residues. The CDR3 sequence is CASSLGGSTDTQYF. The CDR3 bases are TGCGCCAGCAGCTTGGGAGGGTCCACAGATACGCAGTATTTT.

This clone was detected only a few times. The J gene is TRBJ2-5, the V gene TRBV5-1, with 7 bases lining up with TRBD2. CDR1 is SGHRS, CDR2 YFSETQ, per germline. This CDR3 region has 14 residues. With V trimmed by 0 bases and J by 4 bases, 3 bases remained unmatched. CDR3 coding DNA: TGCGCCAGCAGCTTGGGGCTAGCGGTAGAGACCCAGTACTTC. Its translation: CASSLGLAVETQYF.

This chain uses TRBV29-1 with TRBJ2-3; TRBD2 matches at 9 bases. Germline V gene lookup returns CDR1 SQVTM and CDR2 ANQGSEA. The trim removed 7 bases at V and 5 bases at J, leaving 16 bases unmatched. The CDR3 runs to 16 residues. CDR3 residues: CSGALLLRGGKDTQYF. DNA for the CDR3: TGCAGCGGGGCCCTGCTCTTGCGGGGGGGCAAAGATACGCAGTATTTT.

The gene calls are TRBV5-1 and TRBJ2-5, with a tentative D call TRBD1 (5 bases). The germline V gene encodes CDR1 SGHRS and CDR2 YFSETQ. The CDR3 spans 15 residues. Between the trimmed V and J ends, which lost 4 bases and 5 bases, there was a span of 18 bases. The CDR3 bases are TGCGCCAGCAGCAAGGACACATACGATTGGGAGACCCAGTACTTC. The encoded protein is CASSKDTYDWETQYF.